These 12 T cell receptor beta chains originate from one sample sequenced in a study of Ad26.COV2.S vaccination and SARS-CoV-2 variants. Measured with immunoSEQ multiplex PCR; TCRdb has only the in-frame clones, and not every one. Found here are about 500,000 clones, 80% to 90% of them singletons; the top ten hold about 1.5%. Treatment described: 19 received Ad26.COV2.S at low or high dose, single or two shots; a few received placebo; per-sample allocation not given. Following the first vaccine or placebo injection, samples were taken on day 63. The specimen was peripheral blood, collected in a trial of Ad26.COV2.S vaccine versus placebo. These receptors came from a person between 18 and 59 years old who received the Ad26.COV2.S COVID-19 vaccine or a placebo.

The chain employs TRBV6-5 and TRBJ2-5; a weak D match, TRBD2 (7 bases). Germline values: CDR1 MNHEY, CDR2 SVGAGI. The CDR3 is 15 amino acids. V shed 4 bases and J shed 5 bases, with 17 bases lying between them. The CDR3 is CASSFGGRGVETQYF. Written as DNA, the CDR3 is TGTGCCAGCAGTTTCGGGGGCCGGGGGGTTGAGACCCAGTACTTC.

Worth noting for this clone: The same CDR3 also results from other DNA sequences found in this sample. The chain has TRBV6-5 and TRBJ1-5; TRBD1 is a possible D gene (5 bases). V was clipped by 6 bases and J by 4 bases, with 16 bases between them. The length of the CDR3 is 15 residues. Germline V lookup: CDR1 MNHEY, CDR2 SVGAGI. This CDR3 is CASRPGQGRNQPQHF. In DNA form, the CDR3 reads TGTGCCAGCAGACCCGGGCAGGGTCGAAATCAGCCCCAGCATTTT.

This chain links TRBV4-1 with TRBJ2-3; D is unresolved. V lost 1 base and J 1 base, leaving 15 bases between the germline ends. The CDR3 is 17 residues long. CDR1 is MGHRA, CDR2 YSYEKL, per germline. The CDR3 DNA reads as TGCGCCAGCAGCCAAGGAGTCGCAAGGATGGGCACAGATACGCAGTATTTT. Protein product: CASSQGVARMGTDTQYF.

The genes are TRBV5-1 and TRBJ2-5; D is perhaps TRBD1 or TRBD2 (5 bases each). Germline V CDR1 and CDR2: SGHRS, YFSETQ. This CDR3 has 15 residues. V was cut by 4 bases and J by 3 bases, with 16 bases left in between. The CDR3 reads CASSPVPGAEETQYF. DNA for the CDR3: TGCGCCAGCAGCCCGGTGCCCGGGGCCGAAGAGACCCAGTACTTC. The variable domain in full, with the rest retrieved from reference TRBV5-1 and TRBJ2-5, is KAGVTQTPRYLIKTRGQQVTLSCSPISGHRSVSWYQQTPGQGLQFLFEYFSETQRNKGNFPGRFSGRQFSNSRSEMNVSTLELGDSALYLCASSPVPGAEETQYFGPGTRLLVL.

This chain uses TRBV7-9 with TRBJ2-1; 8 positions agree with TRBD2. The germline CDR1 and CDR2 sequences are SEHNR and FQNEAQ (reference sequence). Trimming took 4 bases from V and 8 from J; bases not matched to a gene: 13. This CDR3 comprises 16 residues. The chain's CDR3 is CASSSGREELRDEQFF. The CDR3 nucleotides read TGTGCCAGCAGCTCGGGGCGGGAGGAACTCAGGGATGAGCAGTTCTTC.

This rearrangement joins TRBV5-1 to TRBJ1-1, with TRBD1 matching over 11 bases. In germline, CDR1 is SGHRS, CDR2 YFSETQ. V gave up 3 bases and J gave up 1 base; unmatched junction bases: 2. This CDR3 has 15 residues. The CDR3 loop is CASSSGQGANTEAFF. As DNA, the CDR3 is TGCGCCAGCAGCTCAGGACAGGGGGCGAACACTGAAGCTTTCTTT.

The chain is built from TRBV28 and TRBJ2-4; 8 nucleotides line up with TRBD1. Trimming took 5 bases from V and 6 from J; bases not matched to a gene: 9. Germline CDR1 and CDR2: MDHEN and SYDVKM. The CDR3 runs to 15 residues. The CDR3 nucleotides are TGTGCCAGCAGTACGGACAGGGCAGGCGGAAACATTCAGTACTTC. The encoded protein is CASSTDRAGGNIQYF.

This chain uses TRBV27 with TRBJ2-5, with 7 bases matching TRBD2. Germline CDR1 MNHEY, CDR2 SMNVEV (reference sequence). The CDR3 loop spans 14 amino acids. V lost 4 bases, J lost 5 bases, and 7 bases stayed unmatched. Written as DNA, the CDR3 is TGTGCCAGCAGTTCGCTAGCGGCTGGGGAGACCCAGTACTTC. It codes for CASSSLAAGETQYF.

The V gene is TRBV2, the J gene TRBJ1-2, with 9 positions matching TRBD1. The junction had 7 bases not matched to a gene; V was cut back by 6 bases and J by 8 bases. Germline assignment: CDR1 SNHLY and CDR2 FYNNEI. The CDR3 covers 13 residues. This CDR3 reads CASSPGTGTGYTF. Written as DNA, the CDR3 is TGTGCCAGCAGCCCCGGGACAGGGACCGGCTACACCTTC.

This CDR3 reads CASRRTQGQPQHF. CDR3 coding DNA: TGTGCCAGCAGAAGAACACAGGGCCAGCCCCAGCATTTT. This chain joins TRBV2 and TRBJ1-5, with a possible D match to TRBD1 (6 bases). The CDR3 contains 13 residues. V dropped 6 bases and J dropped 7 bases, with 13 bases sitting between them. The V gene's germline CDR1 is SNHLY and CDR2 FYNNEI. Full variable domain (missing parts from reference TRBV2 and TRBJ1-5): EPEVTQTPSHQVTQMGQEVILRCVPISNHLYFYWYRQILGQKVEFLVSFYNNEISEKSEIFDDQFSVERPDGSNFTLKIRSTKLEDSAMYFCASRRTQGQPQHFGDGTRLSIL.

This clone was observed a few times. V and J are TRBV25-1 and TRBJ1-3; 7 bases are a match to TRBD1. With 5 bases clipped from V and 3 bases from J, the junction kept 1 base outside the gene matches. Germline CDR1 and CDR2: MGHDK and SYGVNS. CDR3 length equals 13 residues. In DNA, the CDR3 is TGTGCCAGCAGTTCAGGGGGTGGAAACACCATATATTTT. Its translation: CASSSGGGNTIYF. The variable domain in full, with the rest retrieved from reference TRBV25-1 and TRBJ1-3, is EADIYQTPRYLVIGTGKKITLECSQTMGHDKMYWYQQDPGMELHLIHYSYGVNSTEKGDLSSESTVSRIRTEHFPLTLESARPSHTSQYLCASSSGGGNTIYFGEGSWLTVV.

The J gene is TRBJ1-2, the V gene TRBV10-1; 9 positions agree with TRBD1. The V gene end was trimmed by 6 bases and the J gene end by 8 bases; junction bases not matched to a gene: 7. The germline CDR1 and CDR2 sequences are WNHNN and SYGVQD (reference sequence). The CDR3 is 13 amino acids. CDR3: CASSDGQGKGYTF. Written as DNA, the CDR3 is TGCGCCAGCAGCGACGGACAGGGGAAAGGCTACACCTTC.